These 30 T cell receptor beta chains came from one sample sequenced in a study of blood T cell repertoires in COVID-19. Measured with immunoSEQ multiplex PCR; TCRdb has only the in-frame clones, and not every one. The data hold around 140,000 clones, with 60% to 85% observed a single time. Sequenced sample: peripheral blood. The receptors were gathered from an elderly woman with active or convalescent COVID-19.

This chain connects TRBV20-1 to TRBJ2-5; 8 bases agree with TRBD2. Trimming removed 3 bases from V and 5 bases from J; junction bases left unmatched: 8. CDR3 size: 14 residues. Looked up from germline, CDR1 is DFQATT and CDR2 is SNEGSKA (reference sequence). The CDR3 DNA sequence: TGCAGTGCTAGTAATCTGCGGGGGGCGGAGACCCAGTACTTC. It codes for CSASNLRGAETQYF.

This chain uses TRBV24-1 with TRBJ2-1; 13 bases fit TRBD2. There are 21 residues in the CDR3. CDR1 KGHDR and CDR2 SFDVKD come from the germline V gene. Germline trimming cut 2 bases from V and 4 bases from J; bases unmatched to any gene: 16. The CDR3 sequence is CATSDWTSGGLGRIVYNEQFF. CDR3 nucleotide sequence: TGTGCCACCAGTGATTGGACTAGCGGGGGCCTCGGGAGGATCGTTTACAATGAGCAGTTCTTC.

With regard to this clone: This specimen includes other DNA sequences encoding the same CDR3. V is TRBV9 and J is TRBJ2-7; 11 positions agree with TRBD2. V lost 3 bases and J lost 4; bases outside the gene matches: 3. Per germline, CDR1 SGDLS and CDR2 YYNGEE. CDR3 size: 14 residues. CDR3 bases: TGTGCCAGCAGCGGAACTAGCGGGGGTTACGAGCAGTACTTC. Translated: CASSGTSGGYEQYF.

The chain carries TRBV6-6 and TRBJ1-3; 7 bases fit TRBD1. CDR3 length equals 14 residues. CDR1 MNHNY and CDR2 SVGAGI come from the germline V gene (reference sequence). The junction had 5 bases not matched to a gene; V was cut back by 6 bases and J by 3 bases. The CDR3 loop is CASSTGDHGNTIYF. As DNA, the CDR3 is TGTGCCAGCAGCACAGGGGACCATGGAAACACCATATATTTT.

This clone has just a few counts. The chain recombines TRBV3-1 (or the pseudogene TRBV3-2) with TRBJ1-1; D gene ambiguous. Trimming shortened V by 8 bases and J by 9 bases, and 13 bases separated the two germline ends. Germline CDR1 and CDR2: LGHDT and YNNKEL (reference sequence). The CDR3 sequence is 11 residues long. The CDR3 bases are TGTGCCAGCCTGCTAAGCCGCCAAGCTTTCTTT. Translating it yields CASLLSRQAFF.

CDR3 sequence: CASSTRSRPWDYGYTF. The CDR3 nucleotides are TGTGCCAGTAGTACCCGGTCCAGGCCCTGGGACTATGGCTACACCTTC. The chain couples TRBV19 to TRBJ1-2; D not certain. The V gene lost 4 bases and the J gene lost 3 bases, with 18 bases spanning the gap. The CDR3 has 16 residues. Germline V gene lookup returns CDR1 LNHDA and CDR2 SQIVND (reference sequence).

The CDR3 reads CASSLSKRTGGVSYNSPLHF. The CDR3 DNA reads TGTGCCAGCAGTTTATCGAAAAGGACAGGGGGCGTTTCCTATAATTCACCCCTCCACTTT. V gene TRBV27 combines with J gene TRBJ1-6, with 11 bases that match TRBD1. The CDR3 spans 20 residues. V lost 0 bases and J lost 1; bases outside the gene matches: 8. Germline CDR1 and CDR2: MNHEY and SMNVEV (reference sequence).

This clone was counted between two and nine times. The genes are TRBV18 and TRBJ2-7; 8 bases are a match to TRBD1. Germline-derived CDR1 and CDR2 are KGHSH and LQKENI. After removal of 6 bases from V and 5 bases from J, the junction contained 12 bases not matched to a gene. The CDR3 runs 15 residues. As DNA, the CDR3 is TGTGCCAGCTCTCAAAAGCAGGGGGCGCCGGACGAGCAGTACTTC. Amino acids: CASSQKQGAPDEQYF.

J is TRBJ1-1 and V is TRBV11-2; D is unclear. V was pared by 5 bases and J by 0 bases, with 10 bases between. The CDR3 has 14 amino acids. In germline, CDR1 is SGHAT, CDR2 FQNNGV. The CDR3 here is CASSPHFLNTEAFF. The CDR3 DNA sequence: TGTGCCAGCAGCCCCCACTTCCTGAACACTGAAGCTTTCTTT.

The chain employs TRBV15 and TRBJ1-1; D call uncertain. Between the trimmed V and J ends, which lost 0 bases and 8 bases, there was a span of 16 bases. This CDR3 contains 15 residues. Looked up from germline, CDR1 is LNHNV and CDR2 is YYDKDF (reference sequence). In DNA form, the CDR3 reads TGTGCCACCAGCAGAGATCAAGGTAGACTTGACGAAGCTTTCTTT. This encodes CATSRDQGRLDEAFF.

The chain joins TRBV28 to TRBJ1-1; unclear D gene. Trimming removed 2 bases from V and 7 bases from J, with 14 bases in between. Germline V CDR1 and CDR2: MDHEN, SYDVKM. This CDR3 is built from 14 residues. CDR3 coding DNA: TGTGCCAGCAGTTTAAGGCGGGATTCTGGTGAAGCTTTCTTT. It is translated as CASSLRRDSGEAFF.

The chain couples TRBV6-1 to TRBJ2-3, with a possible D match to TRBD2 (7 bases). The CDR3 runs 16 residues. Trimming removed 2 bases at V and 5 bases at J, with 17 bases between. Germline CDR1 MNHNS, CDR2 SASEGT. Here the CDR3 DNA reads TGTGCCAGCAGTGAAAATTGGGGGGGGCGGGTAGATACGCAGTATTTT. It specifies CASSENWGGRVDTQYF.

The V call is TRBV28, the J call TRBJ1-3, with D maybe TRBD1 (6 bases). V lost 4 bases, J lost 0 bases, and 16 bases lay in between. Germline-derived CDR1 and CDR2 are MDHEN and SYDVKM. CDR3 length: 17 amino acids. This chain's CDR3 is CASSSPRQELSGNTIYF. The CDR3 DNA is TGTGCCAGCAGTTCCCCCCGACAGGAACTCTCTGGAAACACCATATATTTT.

This clone came up once. The chain employs TRBV18 and TRBJ1-5; possibly TRBD1 for D (6 bases). This CDR3 comprises 14 residues. Germline V lookup: CDR1 KGHSH, CDR2 LQKENI. V was shortened by 5 bases and J by 3 bases, with 11 bases between the two germline ends. CDR3 residues: CASSKDRLNQPQHF. DNA for the CDR3: TGTGCCAGCTCAAAAGACAGGCTCAATCAGCCCCAGCATTTT.

The chain has TRBV7-3 and TRBJ2-1, with unresolved D. V lost 2 bases and J lost 6, with 14 bases in between. CDR1 and CDR2 (germline): SGHTA, FQGTGA. This CDR3 is built from 15 residues. For the CDR3, the DNA is TGTGCCAGCAGCTTAGAATTCCGAGGTTTCAATGAGCAGTTCTTC. As protein: CASSLEFRGFNEQFF.

V and J are TRBV19 and TRBJ2-3; 11 bases are a match to TRBD2. The CDR3 is made up of 14 amino acids. V lost 7 bases, J lost 5 bases, and 5 bases stayed unmatched. Germline CDR1 LNHDA, CDR2 SQIVND (reference sequence). The CDR3 coding sequence is TGTGCCAGTAAGATAGCGGGGGGGCGAGATACGCAGTATTTT. This sequence encodes CASKIAGGRDTQYF.

The J gene is TRBJ1-5, the V gene TRBV5-6, with 8 bases matching TRBD1. From germline, CDR1 is SGHDT and CDR2 YYEEEE. With 0 bases clipped from V and 3 bases from J, the junction kept 2 bases outside the gene matches. This CDR3 is 15 amino acids long. The CDR3 nucleotides read TGTGCCAGCAGCTTGGCAGGGGGCATCAATCAGCCCCAGCATTTT. Translated, it gives CASSLAGGINQPQHF.

The chain links TRBV9 to TRBJ2-1; tentatively, D is TRBD2 (5 bases). The CDR3 length is 15 residues. Trimming removed 4 bases at V and 5 bases at J, with 16 bases between. Germline V gene sequence: CDR1 SGDLS, CDR2 YYNGEE. The CDR3 spells CASSNRRGRDNEQFF. In nucleotides, the CDR3 is TGTGCCAGCAGCAACCGCCGGGGAAGAGACAATGAGCAGTTCTTC. Full variable domain (remainder filled in from reference TRBV9 and TRBJ2-1): DSGVTQTPKHLITATGQRVTLRCSPRSGDLSVYWYQQSLDQGLQFLIQYYNGEERAKGNILERFSAQQFPDLHSELNLSSLELGDSALYFCASSNRRGRDNEQFFGPGTRLTVL.

This clone was found a few times. The chain is built from TRBV6-2 or TRBV6-3 and TRBJ2-2; D is unresolved. The CDR3 spans 13 residues. CDR1 MNHEY and CDR2 SVGEGT come from the germline V gene. Trimming stripped 7 bases from V and 4 bases from J, with 10 bases between. In DNA form, the CDR3 reads TGTGCCAGCACCCCAAGAGGCACCGGGGAGCTGTTTTTT. It translates to CASTPRGTGELFF.

The chain couples TRBV19 to TRBJ1-1; 9 positions agree with TRBD1. The CDR3 consists of 15 residues. The germline gives CDR1 LNHDA, CDR2 SQIVND (reference sequence). The V and J ends lost 5 bases and 9 bases, in that order; junction bases with no gene match: 13. CDR3 loop: CASSVTPGQGSKAFF. The DNA of the CDR3 is TGTGCCAGTAGTGTAACACCGGGACAGGGATCCAAAGCTTTCTTT.

The CDR3 loop reads CASSEVQGTRNMNTEAFF. The CDR3 coding sequence is TGTGCCAGCAGCGAAGTACAGGGTACCAGAAACATGAACACTGAAGCTTTCTTT. V and J are TRBV13 and TRBJ1-1; D perhaps matches TRBD1 (6 bases). The V and J ends lost 5 bases and 0 bases respectively, with 22 bases between them. The CDR3 loop spans 18 amino acids. Germline-derived CDR1 and CDR2 are PRHDT and FYEKMQ (reference sequence).

In its sample, this clone was seen once. The chain recombines TRBV4-3 with TRBJ1-6, with D maybe TRBD1 (5 bases). CDR1 and CDR2 from the germline V gene are LGHNA and YSLEER. The CDR3 is made up of 13 amino acids. The V and J ends lost 1 base and 9 bases respectively, with 7 bases between them. CDR3: CASSQVGGSPLHF. The CDR3 DNA is TGCGCCAGCAGCCAAGTCGGGGGTTCACCCCTCCACTTT.

The rearrangement uses TRBV6-5 and TRBJ1-4; 9 bases line up with TRBD1. The CDR3 has 15 amino acids. The V gene's germline CDR1 is MNHEY and CDR2 SVGAGI. The V and J ends lost 5 bases and 5 bases, in that order; junction bases with no gene match: 6. The CDR3 coding sequence is TGTGCCAGCAGTCCCTCCGGGACAGGGAATGAAAAACTGTTTTTT. Encoded protein: CASSPSGTGNEKLFF.

V usage is TRBV16 and J usage is TRBJ2-7; D unresolved. The length of the CDR3 is 12 residues. Germline V gene data show CDR1 as KGHSY and CDR2 as FQNENV. Trimming removed 1 base from V and 6 bases from J, with 7 bases in between. CDR3 residues: CASSQFVFEQYF. The CDR3 region has the DNA TGTGCCAGCAGCCAATTCGTTTTCGAGCAGTACTTC.

The chain couples TRBV7-8 to TRBJ2-2; D possibly corresponds to TRBD2 (6 bases). This CDR3 is built from 15 residues. Germline V CDR1 and CDR2: SGHVS, FQNEAQ. V dropped 4 bases and J dropped 6 bases, with 15 bases sitting between them. DNA for the CDR3: TGTGCCAGCAGCTCCGGGACTCACACGGCCGGGGAGCTGTTTTTT. Its protein is CASSSGTHTAGELFF.

The rearrangement joins TRBV11-2 to TRBJ2-1; unclear D gene. This CDR3 comprises 11 residues. Germline values: CDR1 SGHAT, CDR2 FQNNGV. The V end was cut by 5 bases, the J end by 7 bases, with 6 bases between. CDR3 region: CASSPRNEQFF. CDR3 DNA: TGTGCCAGCAGCCCTCGGAATGAGCAGTTCTTC.

The gene calls are TRBV30 and TRBJ2-5, with D possibly TRBD2 on 6 matching bases. With 4 bases removed from V and 2 bases from J, the gap between germline ends came to 11 bases. The CDR3 totals 13 residues. Germline values: CDR1 GTSNPN, CDR2 SVGIG (reference sequence). The CDR3 DNA sequence: TGTGCCTGGACCCTTAGCGGACAAGAGACCCAGTACTTC. It yields the protein CAWTLSGQETQYF.

This clone was counted once. This CDR3 is CASSSPGRGGTEAFF. As DNA, the CDR3 is TGTGCCAGCAGTTCACCGGGACGGGGGGGTACTGAAGCTTTCTTT. The chain carries TRBV27 and TRBJ1-1, with TRBD1 as a possible D gene (5 bases). This CDR3 region has 15 residues. Germline-derived CDR1 and CDR2 are MNHEY and SMNVEV (reference sequence). V lost 4 bases and J 5 bases, leaving 17 bases between the germline ends.

The chain links TRBV5-1 to TRBJ1-2, with D unclear. The CDR3 totals 13 residues. Trimming shortened V by 0 bases and J by 3 bases, and 6 bases separated the two germline ends. CDR1 SGHRS and CDR2 YFSETQ come from the germline V gene. The CDR3 sequence is CASSLVFDYGYTF. The CDR3 nucleotides are TGCGCCAGCAGCTTGGTATTTGACTATGGCTACACCTTC. Complete variable domain (other parts from reference TRBV5-1 and TRBJ1-2): KAGVTQTPRYLIKTRGQQVTLSCSPISGHRSVSWYQQTPGQGLQFLFEYFSETQRNKGNFPGRFSGRQFSNSRSEMNVSTLELGDSALYLCASSLVFDYGYTFGSGTRLTVV.

The chain is built from TRBV2 and TRBJ2-5; D unclear. The V end was cut by 4 bases, the J end by 5 bases, with 8 bases between. The V gene's germline CDR1 is SNHLY and CDR2 FYNNEI. The CDR3 is 12 residues long. The CDR3 spells CASSGNLETQYF. The CDR3 DNA follows: TGTGCCAGCAGTGGTAATCTGGAGACCCAGTACTTC.